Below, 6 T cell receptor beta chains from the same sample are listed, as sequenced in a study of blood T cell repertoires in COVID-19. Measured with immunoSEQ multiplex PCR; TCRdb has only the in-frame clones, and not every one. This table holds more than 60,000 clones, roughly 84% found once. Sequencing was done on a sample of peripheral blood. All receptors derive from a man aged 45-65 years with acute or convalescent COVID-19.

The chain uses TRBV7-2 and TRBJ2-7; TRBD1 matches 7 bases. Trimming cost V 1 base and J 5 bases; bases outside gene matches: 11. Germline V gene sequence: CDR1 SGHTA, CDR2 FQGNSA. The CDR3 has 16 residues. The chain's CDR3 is CASSLDARQGDNEQYF. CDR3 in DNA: TGTGCCAGCAGCTTAGATGCTAGGCAGGGGGACAACGAGCAGTACTTC. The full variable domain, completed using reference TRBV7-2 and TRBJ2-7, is GAGVSQSPSNKVTEKGKDVELRCDPISGHTALYWYRQSLGQGLEFLIYFQGNSAPDKSGLPSDRFSAERTGGSVSTLTIQRTQQEDSAVYLCASSLDARQGDNEQYFGPGTRLTVT.

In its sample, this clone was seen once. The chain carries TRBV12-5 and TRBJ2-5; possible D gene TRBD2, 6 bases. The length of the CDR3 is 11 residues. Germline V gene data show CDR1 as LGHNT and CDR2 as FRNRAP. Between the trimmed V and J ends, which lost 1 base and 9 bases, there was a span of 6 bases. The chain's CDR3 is CASGLGGAQYF. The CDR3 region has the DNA TGTGCTAGTGGTTTGGGGGGGGCCCAGTACTTC.

The DNA for the CDR3 is TGCAGCGTCGGACAGGGAACTCACGATGAGCAGTTCTTC. Translating it yields CSVGQGTHDEQFF. The chain uses TRBV29-1 and TRBJ2-1, with TRBD1 matching over 8 bases. V trimming: 6 bases; J trimming: 8 bases; junction bases outside the gene matches: 9. In germline, CDR1 is SQVTM, CDR2 ANQGSEA. This CDR3 spans 13 amino acids.

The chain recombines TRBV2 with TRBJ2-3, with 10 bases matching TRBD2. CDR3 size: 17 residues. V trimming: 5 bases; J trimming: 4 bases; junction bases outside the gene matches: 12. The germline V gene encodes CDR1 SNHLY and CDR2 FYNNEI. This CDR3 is CASSPPSSGSRADTQYF. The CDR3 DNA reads TGTGCCAGCAGTCCCCCATCTAGCGGGAGTAGAGCAGATACGCAGTATTTT. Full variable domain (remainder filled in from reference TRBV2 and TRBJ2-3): EPEVTQTPSHQVTQMGQEVILRCVPISNHLYFYWYRQILGQKVEFLVSFYNNEISEKSEIFDDQFSVERPDGSNFTLKIRSTKLEDSAMYFCASSPPSSGSRADTQYFGPGTRLTVL.

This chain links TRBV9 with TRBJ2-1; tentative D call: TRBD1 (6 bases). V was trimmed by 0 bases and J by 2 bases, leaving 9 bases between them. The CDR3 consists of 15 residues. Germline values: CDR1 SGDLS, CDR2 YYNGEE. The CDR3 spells CASSVDTGPYNEQFF. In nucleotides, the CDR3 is TGTGCCAGCAGCGTAGACACAGGGCCCTACAATGAGCAGTTCTTC.

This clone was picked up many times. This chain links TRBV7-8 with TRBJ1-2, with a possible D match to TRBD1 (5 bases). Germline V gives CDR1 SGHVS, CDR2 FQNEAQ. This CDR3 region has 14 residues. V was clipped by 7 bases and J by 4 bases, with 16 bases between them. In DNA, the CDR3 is TGTGCCAGCACCTCCGGCGGGGCCACCTATGGCTACACCTTC. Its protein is CASTSGGATYGYTF.